These T cell receptor beta chains were read from a single sample in a study of Graves' ophthalmopathy and Graves' hyperthyroidism. Each CDR3 protein is one row after TCRdb ran MiXCR on the multiplex PCR reads. The sample records hundreds of thousands of distinct CDR3 sequences, approximately 42% being singletons. Sequences were obtained from peripheral blood. Receptors originate from an adult man with Graves' ophthalmopathy. Each CDR3 is given with its conserved first and last residue. D genes are given only for firm matches. Size is omitted from some rows. Given values are once, few, many or a class for expanded clones.

TRBJ1-5 once 16 TRBV6-6 NA CASSYSEGNSNQPQHF TGTGCCAGCAGTTACTCTGAGGGGAATAGCAATCAGCCCCAGCATTTT
TRBJ2-7 NA 14 TRBV7-6 TRBD1 CASSFGTGTYEQYF TGTGCCAGCAGCTTCGGGACAGGGACCTACGAGCAGTACTTC
TRBJ1-6 once 17 TRBV13 NA CASSLWQGQSYNSPLHF TGTGCCAGCAGCTTATGGCAAGGACAGAGCTATAATTCACCCCTCCACTTT
TRBJ1-6 NA 14 TRBV7-2 NA CASSMDSINSPLHF TGTGCCAGCAGCATGGACAGTATTAATTCACCCCTCCACTTT
TRBJ1-5 NA 11 TRBV29-1 NA CSLVSNQPQHF TGCAGTTTAGTCAGCAATCAGCCCCAGCATTTT
TRBJ1-6 NA 15 TRBV7-9 TRBD1 CASSTETGGDSPLHF TGTGCCAGCAGCACGGAGACAGGGGGCGATTCACCCCTCCACTTT
TRBJ1-2 many 15 TRBV15 TRBD1 CATSRDPGQGGGYTF TGTGCCACCAGCAGAGATCCTGGACAGGGTGGAGGCTACACCTTC
TRBJ1-6 NA 14 TRBV5-1 TRBD1 CASRTGGVNSPLHF TGCGCCAGCAGGACAGGGGGGGTGAATTCACCCCTCCACTTT
TRBJ2-6 few 18 TRBV5-6 TRBD1 CASSLEAGGASGANVLTF TGTGCCAGCAGCTTGGAGGCAGGGGGCGCGAGTGGGGCCAACGTCCTGACTTTC
TRBJ2-1 few 13 TRBV29-1 NA CSVARGADNEQFF TGCAGCGTTGCGAGGGGGGCTGACAATGAGCAGTTCTTC
TRBJ1-5 few 15 TRBV20-1 NA CSARAGQGENQPQHF TGCAGTGCTAGGGCGGGGCAGGGTGAAAATCAGCCCCAGCATTTT
TRBJ2-7 few 13 TRBV12-3/TRBV12-4 TRBD1 CASRPGQTYEQYF TGTGCCAGCAGGCCGGGACAGACCTACGAGCAGTACTTC
TRBJ1-1 NA 21 TRBV25-1 TRBD1 CASSDRFRIFTGGQRNTEAFF TGTGCCAGCAGTGACCGATTCCGTATTTTTACAGGGGGGCAGCGGAACACTGAAGCTTTCTTT
TRBJ2-7 NA 14 TRBV20-1 TRBD1 CSALDRTGDYEQYF TGCAGTGCCCTAGACAGGACAGGGGACTACGAGCAGTACTTC
TRBJ1-6 NA 13 TRBV19 NA CASTTGALSPLHF TGTGCCAGTACCACAGGCGCCCTCTCACCCCTCCACTTT
TRBJ2-5 NA 14 TRBV12-3/TRBV12-4 TRBD1 CASSIGQGRKEQYF TGTGCCAGCAGCATCGGACAGGGTCGTAAGGAGCAGTACTTC
TRBJ2-5 NA 15 TRBV20-1 TRBD2 CSARAARTSQETQYF TGCAGTGCTAGAGCCGCGCGGACTAGCCAAGAGACCCAGTACTTC
TRBJ2-5 NA 16 TRBV15 TRBD2 CATSRVGGRAQETQYF TGTGCCACCAGCAGAGTCGGCGGGAGGGCTCAAGAGACCCAGTACTTC
TRBJ1-1 NA 12 TRBV2 NA CASSGITREAFF TGTGCCAGCAGTGGAATCACAAGGGAAGCTTTCTTT
TRBJ1-2 NA 12 TRBV19 NA CASSMRSYGYTF TGTGCCAGTAGTATGAGGAGCTATGGCTACACCTTC
TRBJ1-2 NA 16 TRBV5-8 NA CASSQALAREERGYTF TGTGCCAGCAGCCAAGCCCTTGCCAGGGAGGAACGAGGCTACACCTTC
TRBJ2-5 NA 16 TRBV10-3 TRBD2 CAIRRTSGSGQETQYF TGTGCCATCAGGCGGACTAGCGGGAGTGGCCAAGAGACCCAGTACTTC
TRBJ1-2 many 13 TRBV20-1 TRBD1 CSASSGTGTGYTF TGCAGTGCCAGTTCTGGGACAGGGACTGGCTACACCTTC
TRBJ1-6 NA 14 TRBV15 TRBD1 CATQRGGDNSPLHF TGTGCCACGCAGAGAGGGGGCGATAATTCACCCCTCCACTTT
TRBJ1-2 many 13 TRBV7-2 NA CASSSGTGGGYTF TGTGCCAGCAGCTCCGGGACGGGCGGCGGCTACACCTTC
TRBJ2-7 NA 13 TRBV10-3 NA CASSESGGVEQYF TGTGCCAGCAGTGAAAGTGGAGGAGTTGAGCAGTACTTC
TRBJ2-5 few 16 TRBV20-1 TRBD2 CSARDLSGRSGETQYF TGCAGTGCTAGAGATCTTAGCGGGAGGAGTGGAGAGACCCAGTACTTC
TRBJ2-7 few 12 TRBV12-5 TRBD1 CAREGQGYEQYF TGTGCTCGAGAGGGACAGGGATACGAGCAGTACTTC